Shown below are 26 T cell receptor beta chains from a single sample sequenced in a study of shared clonotypes between healthy human individuals. TCRdb's table, derived via immunoSEQ multiplex PCR, lists solely in-frame clones and lacks some. The repertoire holds 90,000 to 120,000 clones, with roughly 66% as singletons. Input material: memory CD8+ T cells sorted from blood. Noted subset: CD45RO+ cells pooled with CCR7-negative TemRA cells. Every receptor here comes from a woman aged 25 to 39 in good health.

On this clone itself: Other nucleotide sequences in the sample specify the same CDR3. The rearrangement joins TRBV5-1 to TRBJ2-7; TRBD2 agrees at 16 bases. Germline V gene data show CDR1 as SGHRS and CDR2 as YFSETQ. The CDR3 totals 15 residues. Losses at the gene ends were 4 bases for V and 6 bases for J; bases not matched to a gene: 4. CDR3 DNA sequence: TGCGCCAGCAGCGGGGGACTAGCGGGAGGGTCCGAGCAGTACTTC. The encoded protein is CASSGGLAGGSEQYF.

This CDR3 reads CASSLVGAGYEQYF. CDR3 coding DNA: TGTGCCAGCAGCTTAGTCGGGGCAGGGTACGAGCAGTACTTC. V usage is TRBV11-2 and J usage is TRBJ2-7, with D perhaps assigned TRBD1 or TRBD2 (5 bases each). The germline gives CDR1 SGHAT, CDR2 FQNNGV. This CDR3 is 14 amino acids long. V was cut by 1 base and J by 4 bases, with 11 bases left in between.

For this clone: Being one base from a much bigger clone, this may be a read error. The sample holds other DNA sequences that translate to the same CDR3. The J gene is TRBJ1-1, the V gene TRBV6-1; D is ambiguous. Trimming shortened V by 6 bases and J by 5 bases, and 7 bases separated the two germline ends. Germline CDR1 MNHNS, CDR2 SASEGT. The CDR3 is 11 amino acids. In nucleotides, the CDR3 is TGTGCCAGCAGAGACGGGACTGAAGCTTTCTTT. This gives the protein CASRDGTEAFF.

Of note for this clone: Sequence at one end of the junction differs from germline and may be a read error. This chain connects TRBV5-4 to TRBJ2-5; the D is unclear. The J call could be wrong; TRBJ2-7 is a better fit for the DNA end. Germline V lookup: CDR1 SGHNT, CDR2 YYREEE (reference sequence). CDR3 length equals 16 residues. The CDR3 loop is CASSPQEPLSSYEQYF. The DNA of the CDR3 is TGCGCCAGCAGCCCCCAAGAACCCCTTAGCTCCTACGAGCAGTACTTC.

This chain uses TRBV10-2 with TRBJ1-1; 10 bases agree with TRBD1. Germline V gives CDR1 WSHSY, CDR2 SAAADI. V gave up 6 bases and J gave up 6 bases; unmatched junction bases: 7. This CDR3 region has 14 residues. The CDR3 spells CASSPTGGSAEAFF. CDR3 bases: TGCGCCAGCAGCCCGACAGGGGGCAGCGCTGAAGCTTTCTTT.

CDR3 region: CASSVTGDRDYEQYF. The CDR3 coding sequence is TGTGCCAGCAGTGTCACCGGGGACAGAGATTACGAGCAGTACTTC. The gene calls are TRBV25-1 and TRBJ2-7; 7 bases fit TRBD1. This CDR3 is built from 15 residues. The V and J ends lost 4 bases and 4 bases, in that order; junction bases with no gene match: 10. Germline values: CDR1 MGHDK, CDR2 SYGVNS.

V usage is TRBV27 and J usage is TRBJ2-2; D is unresolved. The CDR3 spans 13 residues. Trimming stripped 3 bases from V and 2 bases from J, with 4 bases between. Germline loops: CDR1 MNHEY, CDR2 SMNVEV (reference sequence). CDR3 sequence (DNA): TGTGCCAGCAGTTTCTCCAACACCGGGGAGCTGTTTTTT. Encoded protein: CASSFSNTGELFF.

The CDR3 coding sequence is TGCAGTGCCAGACCCTACAATGAGCAGTTCTTC. This gives the protein CSARPYNEQFF. The gene calls are TRBV20-1 and TRBJ2-1; D unresolved. The V end was cut by 6 bases, the J end by 2 bases, with 5 bases between. Germline CDR1 and CDR2: DFQATT and SNEGSKA (reference sequence). This CDR3 region has 11 residues.

This clone appeared many times. The chain has TRBV2 and TRBJ1-1, with 7 bases aligning to TRBD1. The CDR3 runs 19 residues. V shed 4 bases, J shed 3 bases, and the junction held 20 bases outside the gene matches. Germline-derived CDR1 and CDR2 are SNHLY and FYNNEI. The CDR3 nucleotides read TGTGCCAGCAGTGGTGGTTCGGGACAGCATAGACGTTGGTACACTGAAGCTTTCTTT. It translates to CASSGGSGQHRRWYTEAFF.

The chain recombines TRBV27 with TRBJ1-1; unclear D gene. The CDR3 covers 15 residues. Germline V CDR1 and CDR2: MNHEY, SMNVEV (reference sequence). Deletions cut 5 bases from V and 3 bases from J, with 16 bases between. CDR3 protein: CASSPFPGIHTEAFF. CDR3 DNA sequence: TGTGCCAGCAGTCCCTTCCCCGGGATTCACACTGAAGCTTTCTTT.

This sequence joins TRBV11-2 and TRBJ1-2; D perhaps matches TRBD1 (6 bases). The CDR3 is made up of 14 amino acids. The V gene's germline CDR1 is SGHAT and CDR2 FQNNGV. Trimming left V 4 bases short and J 4 bases short, with 13 bases between. CDR3: CASSSPPGAYGYTF. The CDR3, as DNA: TGTGCCAGCAGCTCCCCCCCGGGGGCCTATGGCTACACCTTC.

The J gene is TRBJ1-5, the V gene TRBV6-5; 9 bases fit TRBD1. The CDR3 is made up of 15 amino acids. In germline, CDR1 is MNHEY, CDR2 SVGAGI. The V segment lost 6 bases and the J segment 0 bases; nucleotides outside the gene matches: 3. The CDR3 region has the DNA TGTGCCAGCAGAATGGGACAGGGTAGCAATCAGCCCCAGCATTTT. Its protein is CASRMGQGSNQPQHF.

This clone was seen only a few times. This chain connects TRBV11-3 to TRBJ2-1; the D is unclear. The V and J ends lost 8 bases and 6 bases respectively, with 2 bases between them. This CDR3 spans 9 amino acids. Germline CDR1 is SGHNT and CDR2 is YENEEA. This CDR3 reads CASPNEQFF. CDR3 nucleotides: TGTGCCAGCCCCAATGAGCAGTTCTTC.

V and J are TRBV7-9 and TRBJ2-3, with TRBD2 matching over 13 bases. The CDR3 extends over 17 amino acids. Germline-derived CDR1 and CDR2 are SEHNR and FQNEAQ (reference sequence). V dropped 5 bases and J dropped 6; count of bases not matched to a gene: 11. This CDR3 is CASSLLGLAGASDTQYF. CDR3 bases: TGTGCCAGCAGCCTCCTCGGACTAGCGGGAGCGTCGGATACGCAGTATTTT.

The CDR3 sequence: CASRPGALNTEAFF. CDR3 DNA sequence: TGTGCCAGCAGACCAGGTGCGCTAAACACTGAAGCTTTCTTT. The J gene is TRBJ1-1, the V gene TRBV28; no reliable D call. Germline V CDR1 and CDR2: MDHEN, SYDVKM. Trimming took off 6 bases at V and 2 bases at J, with 13 bases between the two ends. This CDR3 spans 14 amino acids.

V is TRBV28 and J is TRBJ2-5, with TRBD2 as a possible D gene (5 bases). Trimming removed 7 bases at V and 5 bases at J, with 20 bases between. CDR1 is MDHEN, CDR2 SYDVKM, per germline. This CDR3 comprises 15 residues. The CDR3 spells CASNGVWFLQETQYF. The CDR3 DNA follows: TGTGCCAGCAACGGGGTGTGGTTTTTGCAGGAGACCCAGTACTTC.

This chain links TRBV7-8 with TRBJ2-7; D gene uncertain. The CDR3 contains 13 residues. Trimming pared 1 base from V and 1 base from J, leaving 5 bases between. The V gene's germline CDR1 is SGHVS and CDR2 FQNEAQ. CDR3 DNA: TGTGCCAGCAGCTTAGAGATTTCCTACGAGCAGTACTTC. Encoded protein: CASSLEISYEQYF.

V gene TRBV9 combines with J gene TRBJ2-1, with 8 positions matching TRBD2. This CDR3 contains 15 residues. Trimming removed 4 bases from V and 3 bases from J; junction bases left unmatched: 6. Germline V gives CDR1 SGDLS, CDR2 YYNGEE. The CDR3 region is CASSLASGLYNEQFF. CDR3 coding DNA: TGTGCCAGCAGCCTGGCTAGCGGGCTCTACAATGAGCAGTTCTTC.

This chain links TRBV28 with TRBJ2-1, with TRBD2 identical over 10 bases. The CDR3 is 17 amino acids. Germline loops: CDR1 MDHEN, CDR2 SYDVKM. J lost 7 bases, V lost 3 bases, and 12 bases had no gene match. This CDR3 reads CASSLVFGALAGNEQFF. In DNA form, the CDR3 reads TGTGCCAGCAGTTTGGTCTTTGGAGCACTAGCGGGGAATGAGCAGTTCTTC.

This chain links TRBV4-1 with TRBJ1-5; tentative D call: TRBD1 (6 bases). CDR3 length: 15 amino acids. Germline CDR1 MGHRA, CDR2 YSYEKL. The V gene lost 8 bases and the J gene lost 2 bases, with 16 bases spanning the gap. The CDR3 nucleotides are TGCGCCAGCGCGGACACAGGGACCGGCAATCAGCCCCAGCATTTT. Translation: CASADTGTGNQPQHF.

The chain links TRBV4-2 to TRBJ2-5; no definite D call. The better agreement between TRBJ2-7 and the DNA end casts doubt on the J call. The CDR3 runs to 15 residues. Germline V lookup: CDR1 LGHNA, CDR2 YNFKEQ. The CDR3 DNA sequence: TGTGCCAGCAGCCAAAACTGGGAACCTACCTACGAGCAGTACTTC. Protein: CASSQNWEPTYEQYF.

This chain links TRBV4-1 with TRBJ1-1; D might be TRBD1 (6 bases). This CDR3 region has 15 residues. The V gene lost 4 bases and the J gene lost 0 bases, with 12 bases spanning the gap. In germline, CDR1 is MGHRA, CDR2 YSYEKL. CDR3 DNA sequence: TGCGCCAGCAGCCTCCGGGACACGTTGAACACTGAAGCTTTCTTT. Translation: CASSLRDTLNTEAFF.

The gene calls are TRBV4-2 and TRBJ2-1; D is possibly TRBD2 (6 bases). The CDR3 covers 17 residues. Trimming left V 5 bases short and J 6 bases short, with 23 bases between. In germline, CDR1 is LGHNA, CDR2 YNFKEQ. CDR3 nucleotides: TGTGCCAGCAGCTTACGAGGTACGGGAGCTAGGGGCAATGAGCAGTTCTTC. This translates into CASSLRGTGARGNEQFF.

With regard to this clone: The same CDR3 also results from other DNA sequences found in this sample. This CDR3 is CASSPQGAGNQPQHF. The DNA for the CDR3 is TGTGCCAGCAGCCCACAGGGGGCGGGTAATCAGCCCCAGCATTTT. V is TRBV7-9 and J is TRBJ1-5; TRBD1 matches at 9 bases. CDR1 and CDR2 from the germline V gene are SEHNR and FQNEAQ (reference sequence). V shed 5 bases and J 4 bases; nucleotides not matched to a gene: 6. CDR3 length equals 15 residues.

The V gene is TRBV5-5, the J gene TRBJ2-3; D is perhaps TRBD2 (6 bases). V was pared by 3 bases and J by 1 base, with 15 bases between. Germline V gene lookup returns CDR1 SGHKS and CDR2 YYEKEE (reference sequence). The CDR3 has 16 residues. This CDR3 is CASSSGTLRGTDTQYF. The CDR3 bases are TGTGCCAGCAGCTCCGGGACTTTAAGGGGCACAGATACGCAGTATTTT.

The genes are TRBV6-1 and TRBJ2-2; D is unresolved. The CDR3 contains 15 residues. The germline gives CDR1 MNHNS, CDR2 SASEGT. Trimming shortened V by 10 bases and J by 2 bases, and 17 bases separated the two germline ends. The CDR3 nucleotides are TGTGCCATCTCCTACCCGGGCGATAACACCGGGGAGCTGTTTTTT. It codes for CAISYPGDNTGELFF.